These 8 T cell receptor beta chains were all obtained from the same sample, sequenced in a study of blood T cell repertoires in COVID-19. Profiling relied on immunoSEQ multiplex PCR, and the TCRdb table lists in-frame clones only, not all of them. Here the sample spans some 150,000 clones, around 91% being singletons. The specimen sequenced was peripheral blood. The receptor source for this set is a woman aged 40 to 49 with acute or convalescent COVID-19.

The chain couples TRBV11-3 to TRBJ1-6, with 7 bases matching TRBD1. Per the germline V gene, CDR1 is SGHNT and CDR2 is YENEEA. Trimming cost V 4 bases and J 3 bases; bases outside gene matches: 9. The CDR3 extends over 17 amino acids. The CDR3 reads CASSSGEGALYNSPLHF. The CDR3 DNA follows: TGTGCCAGCAGCTCCGGTGAGGGGGCCCTCTATAATTCACCCCTCCACTTT.

The chain couples TRBV7-9 to TRBJ1-2; TRBD1 is a possible D gene (6 bases). The CDR3 extends over 14 amino acids. V gave up 5 bases and J gave up 8 bases, with 18 bases separating them. Germline assignment: CDR1 SEHNR and CDR2 FQNEAQ (reference sequence). CDR3 sequence: CASSKDEQGAGYTF. CDR3 in DNA: TGTGCCAGCAGCAAGGACGAACAGGGAGCCGGCTACACCTTC.

J is TRBJ1-1 and V is TRBV7-9; D is ambiguous. The ends were cut back, 7 bases at V and 5 bases at J, with 14 bases in the middle. This CDR3 is 13 amino acids long. CDR1 is SEHNR and CDR2 is FQNEAQ in the germline V gene (reference sequence). CDR3 sequence: CASTSTDGTEAFF. In nucleotides, the CDR3 is TGTGCCAGCACGTCGACTGATGGAACTGAAGCTTTCTTT.

This chain links TRBV5-4 with TRBJ1-2; D might be TRBD1 (5 bases). Trimming pared 3 bases from V and 1 base from J, leaving 7 bases between. Germline loops: CDR1 SGHNT, CDR2 YYREEE (reference sequence). The CDR3 runs 13 residues. The CDR3 loop reads CASSSQGNYGYTF. The CDR3 coding sequence is TGTGCCAGCAGCTCTCAGGGTAACTATGGCTACACCTTC.

V gene TRBV24-1 combines with J gene TRBJ2-1, with a weak D call TRBD1 (7 bases). V was cut by 4 bases and J by 7 bases, with 16 bases left in between. CDR1 KGHDR and CDR2 SFDVKD come from the germline V gene. This CDR3 is built from 15 residues. The DNA for the CDR3 is TGTGCCACCAGTGAAGAATCGACAGGGAGGAATGAGCAGTTCTTC. Translating gives CATSEESTGRNEQFF.

The rearrangement uses TRBV19 and TRBJ1-5, with D possibly TRBD1 on 6 matching bases. In germline, CDR1 is LNHDA, CDR2 SQIVND (reference sequence). Trimming removed 5 bases from V and 0 bases from J, with 11 bases in between. CDR3 length: 15 amino acids. The CDR3 reads CASSAGGVSNQPQHF. CDR3 nucleotides: TGTGCCAGTAGTGCGGGGGGCGTTAGCAATCAGCCCCAGCATTTT.

This clone was counted a single time. Sequence at one end of the junction differs from germline and may be a read error. This chain links TRBV2 with TRBJ2-3, with 9 positions matching TRBD2. Germline values: CDR1 SNHLY, CDR2 FYNNEI. This CDR3 has 16 amino acids. The CDR3 nucleotides read TGTGCCAGCAGCGAAGACCTAGCGGGGTTCACAGATACGCAGTATTTT. Protein: CASSEDLAGFTDTQYF.

The sample holds a few counts of this clone. This chain connects TRBV7-2 to TRBJ2-7, with 8 nucleotides matching TRBD2. This CDR3 contains 14 residues. The trim removed 5 bases at V and 10 bases at J, leaving 13 bases unmatched. Germline-derived CDR1 and CDR2 are SGHTA and FQGNSA. The CDR3 here is CASSPGLALTTQYF. CDR3 nucleotide sequence: TGTGCCAGCAGCCCCGGACTAGCCCTGACAACTCAGTACTTC. The full variable domain, its missing parts supplied by reference TRBV7-2 and TRBJ2-7, is GAGVSQSPSNKVTEKGKDVELRCDPISGHTALYWYRQSLGQGLEFLIYFQGNSAPDKSGLPSDRFSAERTGGSVSTLTIQRTQQEDSAVYLCASSPGLALTTQYFGPGTRLTVT.